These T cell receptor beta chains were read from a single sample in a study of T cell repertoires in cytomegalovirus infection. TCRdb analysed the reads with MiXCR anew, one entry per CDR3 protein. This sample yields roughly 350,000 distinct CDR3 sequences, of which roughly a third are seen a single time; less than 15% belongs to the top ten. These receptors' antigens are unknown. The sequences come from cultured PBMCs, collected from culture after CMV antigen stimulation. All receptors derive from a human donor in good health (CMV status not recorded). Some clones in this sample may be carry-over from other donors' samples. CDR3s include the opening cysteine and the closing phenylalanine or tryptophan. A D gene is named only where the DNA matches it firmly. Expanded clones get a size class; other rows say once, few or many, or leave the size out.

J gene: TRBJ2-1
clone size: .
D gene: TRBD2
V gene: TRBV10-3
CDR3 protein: CATRHQPGLAGANEQFF
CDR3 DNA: TGTGCCACTAGACACCAACCGGGACTAGCGGGAGCAAATGAGCAGTTCTTC

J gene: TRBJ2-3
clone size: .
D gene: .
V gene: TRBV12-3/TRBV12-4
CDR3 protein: CASTDPTSTDTQYF
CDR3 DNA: TGTGCCAGCACTGACCCCACTAGCACAGATACGCAGTATTTT

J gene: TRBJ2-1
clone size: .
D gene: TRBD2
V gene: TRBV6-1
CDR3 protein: CASRPGLAGDFEFF
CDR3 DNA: TGTGCCAGCAGGCCGGGACTAGCGGGAGATTTTGAGTTCTTC

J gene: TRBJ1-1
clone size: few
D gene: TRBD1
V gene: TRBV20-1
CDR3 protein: CSASSSGTVNTEAFF
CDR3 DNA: TGCAGTGCTTCCTCTTCCGGGACAGTGAACACTGAAGCTTTCTTT

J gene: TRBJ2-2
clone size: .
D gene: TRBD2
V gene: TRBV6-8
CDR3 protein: CASSYYITSGRTGELFF
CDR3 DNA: TGTGCCAGCAGTTACTACATAACTAGCGGGAGAACCGGGGAGCTGTTTTTT

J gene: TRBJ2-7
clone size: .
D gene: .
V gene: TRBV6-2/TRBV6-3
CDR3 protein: CATTAGAYEQYF
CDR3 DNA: TGTGCCACCACTGCCGGAGCCTACGAGCAGTACTTC

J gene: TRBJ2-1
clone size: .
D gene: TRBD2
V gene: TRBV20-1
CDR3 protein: CSASDTSGRSNEQFF
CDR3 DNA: TGCAGTGCTAGTGATACTAGCGGGAGATCCAATGAGCAGTTCTTC

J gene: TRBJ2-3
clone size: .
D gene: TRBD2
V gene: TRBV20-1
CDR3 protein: CSARSGSGLAGGPFDTQYF
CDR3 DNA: TGCAGTGCTAGATCGGGATCAGGACTAGCGGGAGGGCCGTTCGATACGCAGTATTTT

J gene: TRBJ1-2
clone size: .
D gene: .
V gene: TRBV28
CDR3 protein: CASRIAGRGGYTF
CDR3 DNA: TGTGCCAGCAGGATAGCAGGGAGGGGTGGCTACACCTTC

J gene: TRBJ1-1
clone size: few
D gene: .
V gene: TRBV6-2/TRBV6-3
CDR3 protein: CAIETAGRGAGAFF
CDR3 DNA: TGTGCCATCGAAACCGCGGGGCGCGGCGCGGGCGCTTTCTTT

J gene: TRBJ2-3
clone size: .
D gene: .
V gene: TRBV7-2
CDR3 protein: CASSLVGGSTTDTQYF
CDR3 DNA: TGTGCCAGCAGCTTAGTAGGAGGGAGCACTACAGATACGCAGTATTTT

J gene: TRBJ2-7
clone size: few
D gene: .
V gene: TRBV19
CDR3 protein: CASSMLWTDEQYF
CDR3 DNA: TGTGCCAGTAGTATGTTATGGACAGACGAGCAGTACTTC

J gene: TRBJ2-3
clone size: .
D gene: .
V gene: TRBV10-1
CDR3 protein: CASSGGSAGDTQYF
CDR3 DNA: TGCGCCAGCAGTGGGGGGTCTGCGGGGGATACGCAGTATTTT

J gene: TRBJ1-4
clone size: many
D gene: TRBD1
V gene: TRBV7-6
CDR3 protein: CASSLGQGVANEKLFF
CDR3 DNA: TGTGCCAGCAGCTTGGGACAGGGAGTTGCTAATGAAAAACTGTTTTTT

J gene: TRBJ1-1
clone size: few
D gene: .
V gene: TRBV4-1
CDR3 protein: CASSPLSAQLNTEAFF
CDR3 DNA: TGCGCCAGCAGCCCCCTCTCAGCACAGCTGAACACTGAAGCTTTCTTT

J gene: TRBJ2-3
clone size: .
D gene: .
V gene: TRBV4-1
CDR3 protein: CASSQDRASRDTQYF
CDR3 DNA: TGCGCCAGCAGCCAAGATCGGGCTAGTAGAGATACGCAGTATTTT

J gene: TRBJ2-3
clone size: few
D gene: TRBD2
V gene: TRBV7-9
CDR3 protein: CASSFPSGVYTDTQYF
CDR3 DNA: TGTGCCAGCAGCTTCCCTAGCGGTGTATACACAGATACGCAGTATTTT

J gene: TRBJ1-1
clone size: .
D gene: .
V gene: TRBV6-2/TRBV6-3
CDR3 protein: CASSSAAGGIMNTEAFF
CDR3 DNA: TGTGCCAGCAGTTCCGCCGCCGGGGGCATAATGAACACTGAAGCTTTCTTT

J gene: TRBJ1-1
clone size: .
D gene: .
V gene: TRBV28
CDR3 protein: CASRNLQGGAFF
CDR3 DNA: TGTGCCAGCCGGAACCTACAGGGAGGCGCTTTCTTT

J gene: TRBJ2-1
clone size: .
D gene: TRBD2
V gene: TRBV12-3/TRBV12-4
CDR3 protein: CASIPGGGNEQFF
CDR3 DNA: TGTGCCAGCATCCCGGGGGGGGGCAATGAGCAGTTCTTC

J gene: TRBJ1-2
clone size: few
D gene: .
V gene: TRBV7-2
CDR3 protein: CASSWCSGSNYGYTF
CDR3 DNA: TGTGCCAGCAGCTGGTGTTCGGGTTCCAACTATGGCTACACCTTC

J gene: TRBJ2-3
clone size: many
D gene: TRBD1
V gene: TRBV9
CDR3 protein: CASSVSAVRGREDTQYF
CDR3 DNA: TGTGCCAGCAGCGTCTCAGCCGTCAGGGGGCGGGAAGATACGCAGTATTTT

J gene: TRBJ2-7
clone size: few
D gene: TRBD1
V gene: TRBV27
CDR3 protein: CASSPGTADVGEQYF
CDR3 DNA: TGTGCCAGCAGTCCGGGGACAGCGGACGTGGGCGAGCAGTACTTC

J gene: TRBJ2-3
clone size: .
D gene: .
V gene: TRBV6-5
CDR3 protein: CASSRSLAIVPDTQYF
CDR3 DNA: TGTGCCAGCAGCCGCTCGCTAGCAATTGTTCCAGATACGCAGTATTTT

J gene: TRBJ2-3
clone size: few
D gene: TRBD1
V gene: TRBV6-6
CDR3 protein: CASSYRAGQGAPDTQYF
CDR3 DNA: TGTGCCAGCAGTTATCGCGCGGGACAGGGGGCCCCAGATACGCAGTATTTT

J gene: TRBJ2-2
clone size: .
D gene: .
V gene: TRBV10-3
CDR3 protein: CAISDPGRANTGELFF
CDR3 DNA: TGTGCCATCAGTGATCCGGGACGGGCGAACACCGGGGAGCTGTTTTTT

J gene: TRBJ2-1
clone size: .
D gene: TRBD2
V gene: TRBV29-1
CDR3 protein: CSVEGTSGNNEQFF
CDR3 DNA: TGCAGCGTTGAGGGGACTAGCGGTAACAATGAGCAGTTCTTC

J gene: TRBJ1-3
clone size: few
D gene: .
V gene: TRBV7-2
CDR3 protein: CASSSRAQLSSGNTIYF
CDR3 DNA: TGTGCCAGCAGCTCCCGGGCGCAGTTGAGCTCTGGAAACACCATATATTTT

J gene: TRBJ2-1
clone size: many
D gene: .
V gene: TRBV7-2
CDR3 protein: CASSLQFGGAPPNEQFF
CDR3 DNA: TGTGCCAGCAGCTTACAGTTCGGCGGGGCCCCGCCCAATGAGCAGTTCTTC

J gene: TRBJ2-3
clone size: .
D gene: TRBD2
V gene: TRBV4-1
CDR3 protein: CASSQEGAGGPKDTQYF
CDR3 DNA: TGCGCCAGCAGCCAAGAAGGGGCGGGAGGGCCTAAAGATACGCAGTATTTT

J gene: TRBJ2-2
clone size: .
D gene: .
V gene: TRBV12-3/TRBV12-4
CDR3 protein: CASSLARLRNTGELFF
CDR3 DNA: TGTGCCAGCAGTTTAGCGCGACTACGGAACACCGGGGAGCTGTTTTTT

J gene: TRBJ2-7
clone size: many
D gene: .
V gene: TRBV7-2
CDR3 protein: CASSRDDSYEQYF
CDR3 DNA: TGTGCCAGCAGCCGGGACGACAGCTACGAGCAGTACTTC

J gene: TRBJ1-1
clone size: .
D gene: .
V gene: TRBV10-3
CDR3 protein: CAISGLYRENTEAFF
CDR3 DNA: TGTGCCATCAGCGGCCTTTACCGGGAGAACACTGAAGCTTTCTTT

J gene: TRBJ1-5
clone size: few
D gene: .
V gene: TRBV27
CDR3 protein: CASSLSIRSQPQHF
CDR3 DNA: TGTGCCAGCAGTTTATCGATTAGGTCTCAGCCCCAGCATTTT

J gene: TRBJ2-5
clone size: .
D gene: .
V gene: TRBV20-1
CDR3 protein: CSANGPNVRQETQYF
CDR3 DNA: TGCAGTGCAAACGGGCCAAATGTGAGACAAGAGACCCAGTACTTC

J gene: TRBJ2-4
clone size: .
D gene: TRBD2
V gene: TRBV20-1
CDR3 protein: CSAIGLAGVINIQYF
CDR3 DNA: TGCAGTGCAATCGGACTAGCGGGAGTTATAAACATTCAGTACTTC

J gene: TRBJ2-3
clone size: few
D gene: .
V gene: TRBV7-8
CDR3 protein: CASSLGRSSGITDTQYF
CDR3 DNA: TGTGCCAGCAGCTTAGGGCGGAGTAGCGGAATCACAGATACGCAGTATTTT

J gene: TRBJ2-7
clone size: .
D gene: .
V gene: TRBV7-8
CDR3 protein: CASRRIGEEDEQYF
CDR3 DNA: TGTGCCAGCAGGCGTATCGGGGAGGAGGACGAGCAGTACTTC

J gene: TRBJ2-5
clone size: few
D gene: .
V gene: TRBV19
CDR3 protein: CASSNTVGTKETQYF
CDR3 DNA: TGTGCCAGTAGTAATACAGTGGGCACCAAAGAGACCCAGTACTTC

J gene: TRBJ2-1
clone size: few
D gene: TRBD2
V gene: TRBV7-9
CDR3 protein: CASSLVPLAGGSSSYNEQFF
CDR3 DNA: TGTGCCAGCAGCTTAGTCCCTCTAGCGGGAGGATCAAGCTCCTACAATGAGCAGTTCTTC

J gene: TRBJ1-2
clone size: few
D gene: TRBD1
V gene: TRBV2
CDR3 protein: CASSEARGHNYGYTF
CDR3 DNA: TGTGCCAGCAGTGAAGCGAGGGGGCATAACTATGGCTACACCTTC

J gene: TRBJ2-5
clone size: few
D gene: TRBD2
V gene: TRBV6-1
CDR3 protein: CASRRNRGLAGGYYRGETQYF
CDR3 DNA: TGTGCCAGCAGACGAAATAGGGGGCTAGCGGGAGGGTATTATCGTGGAGAGACCCAGTACTTC

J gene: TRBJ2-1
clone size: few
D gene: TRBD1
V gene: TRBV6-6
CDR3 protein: CASSWDRGRPIYNEQFF
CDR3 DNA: TGTGCCAGCAGTTGGGACAGGGGGCGTCCCATTTACAATGAGCAGTTCTTC

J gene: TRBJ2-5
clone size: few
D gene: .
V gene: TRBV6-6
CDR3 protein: CASSYQGSTGAQYF
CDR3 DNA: TGTGCCAGCAGTTACCAGGGCTCGACGGGGGCCCAGTACTTC

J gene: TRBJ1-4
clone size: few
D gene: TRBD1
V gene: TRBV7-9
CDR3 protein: CASSSSGGEKLFF
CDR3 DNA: TGTGCCAGCAGCTCCTCAGGGGGCGAAAAACTGTTTTTT

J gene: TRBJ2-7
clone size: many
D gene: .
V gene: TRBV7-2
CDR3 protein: CASSLPTRSGYEQYF
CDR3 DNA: TGTGCCAGCAGCTTACCGACTAGGTCGGGCTACGAGCAGTACTTC

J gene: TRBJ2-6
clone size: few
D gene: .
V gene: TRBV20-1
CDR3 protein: CSASGRGNSGANVLTF
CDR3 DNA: TGCAGTGCTAGTGGGCGGGGAAACTCTGGGGCCAACGTCCTGACTTTC

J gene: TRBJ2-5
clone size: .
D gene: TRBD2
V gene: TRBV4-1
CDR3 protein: CASSDGTSGTQETQYF
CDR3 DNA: TGCGCCAGCAGCGACGGGACTAGCGGGACTCAGGAGACCCAGTACTTC

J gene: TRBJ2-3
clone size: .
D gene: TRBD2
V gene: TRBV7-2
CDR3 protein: CASSFWGAGGKEDTQYF
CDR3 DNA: TGTGCCAGCAGCTTCTGGGGCGCGGGAGGGAAGGAAGATACGCAGTATTTT

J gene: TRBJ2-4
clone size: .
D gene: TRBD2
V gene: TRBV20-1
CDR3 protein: CSATRTSGRNIQYF
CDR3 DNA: TGCAGTGCTACCCGCACTAGCGGGAGAAACATTCAGTACTTC

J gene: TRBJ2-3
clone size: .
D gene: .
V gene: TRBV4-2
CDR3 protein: CASSQDRGDTQYF
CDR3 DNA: TGTGCCAGCAGCCAAGATAGGGGGGATACGCAGTATTTT

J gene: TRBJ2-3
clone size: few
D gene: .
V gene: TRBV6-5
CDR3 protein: CASSSQGYTDTQYF
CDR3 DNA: TGTGCCAGCAGTTCGCAGGGATACACAGATACGCAGTATTTT

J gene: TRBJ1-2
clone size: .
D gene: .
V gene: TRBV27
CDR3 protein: CASSLKPGHFYGYTF
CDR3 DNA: TGTGCCAGCAGCCTCAAACCGGGACATTTTTATGGCTACACCTTC

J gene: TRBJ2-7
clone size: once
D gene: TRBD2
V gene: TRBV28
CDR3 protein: CASSLWNWTSGSGGQYF
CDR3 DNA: TGTGCCAGCAGTTTATGGAACTGGACTAGCGGGAGCGGCGGGCAGTACTTC